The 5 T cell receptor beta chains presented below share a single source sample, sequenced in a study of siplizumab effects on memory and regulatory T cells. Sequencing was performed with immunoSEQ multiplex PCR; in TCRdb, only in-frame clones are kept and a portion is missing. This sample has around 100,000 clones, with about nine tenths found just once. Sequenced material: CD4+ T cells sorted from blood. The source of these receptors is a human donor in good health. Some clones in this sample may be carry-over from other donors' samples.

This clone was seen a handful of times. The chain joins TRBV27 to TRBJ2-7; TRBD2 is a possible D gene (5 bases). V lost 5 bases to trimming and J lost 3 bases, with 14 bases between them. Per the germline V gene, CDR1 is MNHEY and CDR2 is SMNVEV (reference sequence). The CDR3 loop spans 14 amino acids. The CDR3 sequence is CASSTKGGGYEQYF. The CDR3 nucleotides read TGTGCCAGCAGTACGAAGGGTGGAGGCTACGAGCAGTACTTC.

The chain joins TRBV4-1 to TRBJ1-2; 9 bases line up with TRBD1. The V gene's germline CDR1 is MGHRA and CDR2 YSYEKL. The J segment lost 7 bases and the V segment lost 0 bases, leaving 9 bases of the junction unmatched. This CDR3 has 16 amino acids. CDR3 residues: CASSQEPGQGFGGYTF. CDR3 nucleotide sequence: TGCGCCAGCAGCCAAGAACCGGGACAGGGTTTTGGTGGCTACACCTTC.

The CDR3 sequence: CASSPELAGAYNEQFF. The CDR3 nucleotides read TGTGCCAGCAGTCCAGAACTAGCGGGTGCCTACAATGAGCAGTTCTTC. This sequence joins TRBV27 and TRBJ2-1, with TRBD2 identical over 9 bases. CDR1 and CDR2 (germline): MNHEY, SMNVEV (reference sequence). The CDR3 runs to 16 residues. J was trimmed by 2 bases and V by 5 bases; bases with no gene match: 7.

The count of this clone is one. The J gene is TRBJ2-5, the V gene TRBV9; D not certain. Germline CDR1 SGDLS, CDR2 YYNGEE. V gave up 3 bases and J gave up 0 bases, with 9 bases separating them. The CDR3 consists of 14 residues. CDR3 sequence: CASSETAHQETQYF. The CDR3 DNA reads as TGTGCCAGCAGCGAAACAGCACACCAAGAGACCCAGTACTTC.

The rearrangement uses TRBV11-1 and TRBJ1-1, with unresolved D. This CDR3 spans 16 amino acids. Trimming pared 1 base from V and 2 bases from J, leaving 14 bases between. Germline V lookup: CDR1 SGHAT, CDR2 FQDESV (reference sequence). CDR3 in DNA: TGTGCCAGCAGCTTAGGGGAGAAGATTCTAAACACTGAAGCTTTCTTT. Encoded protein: CASSLGEKILNTEAFF.